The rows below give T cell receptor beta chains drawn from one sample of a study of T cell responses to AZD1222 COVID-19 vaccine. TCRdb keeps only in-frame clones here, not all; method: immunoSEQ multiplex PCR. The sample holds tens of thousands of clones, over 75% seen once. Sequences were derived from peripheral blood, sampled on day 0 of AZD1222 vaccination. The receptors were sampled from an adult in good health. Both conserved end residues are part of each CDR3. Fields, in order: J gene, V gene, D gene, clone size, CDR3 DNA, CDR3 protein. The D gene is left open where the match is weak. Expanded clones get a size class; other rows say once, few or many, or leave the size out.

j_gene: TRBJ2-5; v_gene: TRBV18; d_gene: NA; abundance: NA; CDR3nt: TGTGCCAGCTCATCACAGGGAGCTGAAGAGACCCAGTACTTC; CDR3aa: CASSSQGAEETQYF
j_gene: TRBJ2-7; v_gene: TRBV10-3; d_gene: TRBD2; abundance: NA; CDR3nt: TGTGCCATCAGCGAGGTTAGCGGGAGAAACTACGAGCAGTACTTC; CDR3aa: CAISEVSGRNYEQYF
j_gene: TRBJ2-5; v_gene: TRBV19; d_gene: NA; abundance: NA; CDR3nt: TGTGCCAGTAGTAATGTCCAAGGGGAGACCCAGTACTTC; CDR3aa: CASSNVQGETQYF
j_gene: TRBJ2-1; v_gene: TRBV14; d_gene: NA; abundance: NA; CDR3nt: TGTGCCAGCAGCCAAGATTGGGGGAGGATCTACAATGAGCAGTTCTTC; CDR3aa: CASSQDWGRIYNEQFF
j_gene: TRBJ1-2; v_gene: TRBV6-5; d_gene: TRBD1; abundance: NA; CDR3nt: TGTGCCAGCAGTTATTACCCGGGACAGGGGAATGGCTACACCTTC; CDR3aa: CASSYYPGQGNGYTF
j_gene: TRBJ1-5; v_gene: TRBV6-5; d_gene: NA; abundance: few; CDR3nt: TGTGCCAGCAGCCGGGGCGGTCAGCCCCAGCATTTT; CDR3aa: CASSRGGQPQHF
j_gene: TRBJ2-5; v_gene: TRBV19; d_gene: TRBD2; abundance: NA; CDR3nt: TGTGCCAGTAGCCGGACTAGCGGGGTGGTGACCCAGTACTTC; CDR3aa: CASSRTSGVVTQYF
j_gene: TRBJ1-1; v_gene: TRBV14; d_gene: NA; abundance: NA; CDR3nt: TGTGCCAGCAGCCAAGGTGGGTTGGACGGTGAAGCTTTCTTT; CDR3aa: CASSQGGLDGEAFF
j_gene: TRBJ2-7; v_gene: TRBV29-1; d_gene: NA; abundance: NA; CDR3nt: TGCAGCGCCTTGAATCCAGGGCTTACCTACGAGCAGTACTTC; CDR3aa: CSALNPGLTYEQYF
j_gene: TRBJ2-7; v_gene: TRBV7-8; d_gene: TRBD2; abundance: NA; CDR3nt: TGTGCCAGCAGCTTTAGCGGGCCGGCCTACGAGCAGTACTTC; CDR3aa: CASSFSGPAYEQYF
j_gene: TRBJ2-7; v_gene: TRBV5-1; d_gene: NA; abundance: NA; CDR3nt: TGCGCCAGCAGCTTGGAGGGCCACTCCTACGAGCAGTACTTC; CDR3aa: CASSLEGHSYEQYF
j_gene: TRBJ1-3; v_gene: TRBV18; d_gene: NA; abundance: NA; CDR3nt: TGTGCCAGCTCAGAGCGCGACACCATATATTTT; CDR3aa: CASSERDTIYF
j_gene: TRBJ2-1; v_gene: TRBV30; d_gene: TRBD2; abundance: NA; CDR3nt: TGTGCCTGGAGTCAAACGGGACTAGCGAACAATGAGCAGTTCTTC; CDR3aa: CAWSQTGLANNEQFF
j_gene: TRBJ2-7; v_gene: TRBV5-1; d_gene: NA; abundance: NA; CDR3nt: TGCGCCAGCAGCCACATCCGGCAGGGTGGCGAGCAGTACTTC; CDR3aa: CASSHIRQGGEQYF
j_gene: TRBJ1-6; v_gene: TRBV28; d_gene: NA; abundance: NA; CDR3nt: TGTGCCAGCACCTTGGCAGGGGTATTAGATTCACCCCTCCACTTT; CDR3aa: CASTLAGVLDSPLHF